Each of the 25 T cell receptor beta chains below was sequenced from the same sample in a study of Ad26.COV2.S vaccination and SARS-CoV-2 variants. Libraries were prepared by immunoSEQ multiplex PCR; TCRdb keeps only in-frame clonotypes and omits some of them. This sample has approximately 350,000 clones, with around 86% found just once. The sample's treatment: some 20 received Ad26.COV2.S at low or high dose, single or two shots; 5 received placebo; per-sample allocation not given. Vaccine and placebo recipients were sampled on day 63 after the first injection. Sequencing was performed on peripheral blood, taken in a trial of Ad26.COV2.S vaccine versus placebo. The receptors were gathered from a person between 18 and 60 years old who received the Ad26.COV2.S COVID-19 vaccine or a placebo.

The chain joins TRBV7-9 to TRBJ2-3, with a tentative D call TRBD1 (5 bases). The CDR3 consists of 13 residues. V lost 8 bases to trimming and J lost 3 bases, with 12 bases between them. The germline gives CDR1 SEHNR, CDR2 FQNEAQ (reference sequence). The CDR3 sequence: CASLGVATDTQYF. The CDR3 DNA reads as TGTGCCAGCTTAGGGGTAGCAACAGATACGCAGTATTTT.

The chain carries TRBV11-2 and TRBJ2-7, with D possibly being TRBD1 (6 bases). The V end lost 4 bases, the J end lost 5 bases, and 18 bases lay between the germline ends. This CDR3 has 15 residues. The germline V gene has CDR1 SGHAT and CDR2 FQNNGV. This chain's CDR3 is CASSYTGHPRDEQYF. As DNA, the CDR3 is TGTGCCAGCAGCTATACAGGGCACCCTCGAGACGAGCAGTACTTC.

The J gene is TRBJ1-2, the V gene TRBV12-3 or TRBV12-4; D gene ambiguous. V lost 3 bases to trimming and J lost 6 bases, with 11 bases between them. The CDR3 is 13 amino acids. The CDR3 nucleotides are TGTGCCAGCAGTTTTGGCAGAGGGAATGGCTACACCTTC. This encodes CASSFGRGNGYTF.

The CDR3 spells CASSQESLAGGPGETQYF. The CDR3 region has the DNA TGCGCCAGCAGCCAAGAAAGTCTAGCGGGGGGGCCGGGGGAGACCCAGTACTTC. The chain couples TRBV4-1 to TRBJ2-5, with 12 bases lining up with TRBD2. The V and J ends lost 0 bases and 5 bases, in that order; junction bases with no gene match: 10. The CDR3 has 18 residues. Germline V gene data show CDR1 as MGHRA and CDR2 as YSYEKL.

This clone has only one observation. This chain links TRBV7-2 with TRBJ2-7; D might be TRBD1 or TRBD2, each matching 5 bases. V shed 8 bases and J shed 1 base, with 12 bases lying between them. The CDR3 is 13 amino acids. Germline values: CDR1 SGHTA, CDR2 FQGNSA. CDR3 residues: CASQRGGSYEQYF. In DNA, the CDR3 is TGTGCCAGCCAACGTGGGGGATCCTACGAGCAGTACTTC.

CDR3 amino acids: CASSVDGFSYEQYF. The CDR3, as DNA: TGTGCCAGCAGCGTAGACGGGTTCTCCTACGAGCAGTACTTC. The V gene is TRBV9, the J gene TRBJ2-7, with unresolved D. CDR1 and CDR2 (germline): SGDLS, YYNGEE. The CDR3 is made up of 14 amino acids. Trimming removed 0 bases from V and 0 bases from J, with 7 bases in between. Combining the CDR3 with reference TRBV9 and TRBJ2-7 gives the whole variable domain DSGVTQTPKHLITATGQRVTLRCSPRSGDLSVYWYQQSLDQGLQFLIQYYNGEERAKGNILERFSAQQFPDLHSELNLSSLELGDSALYFCASSVDGFSYEQYFGPGTRLTVT.

The V gene is TRBV19, the J gene TRBJ2-2; D unclear. CDR3 length equals 16 residues. The germline gives CDR1 LNHDA, CDR2 SQIVND (reference sequence). The ends were cut back, 4 bases at V and 3 bases at J, with 15 bases in the middle. CDR3 residues: CASSTGNQVYTGELFF. Here the CDR3 DNA reads TGTGCCAGTAGTACCGGAAACCAGGTTTACACCGGGGAGCTGTTTTTT. Complete variable domain (other parts from reference TRBV19 and TRBJ2-2): DGGITQSPKYLFRKEGQNVTLSCEQNLNHDAMYWYRQDPGQGLRLIYYSQIVNDFQKGDIAEGYSVSREKKESFPLTVTSAQKNPTAFYLCASSTGNQVYTGELFFGEGSRLTVL.

J is TRBJ2-5 and V is TRBV5-4, with D perhaps being TRBD1 or TRBD2 (6 bases each). The CDR3 consists of 13 residues. In germline, CDR1 is SGHNT, CDR2 YYREEE (reference sequence). Trimming stripped 4 bases from V and 4 bases from J, with 11 bases between. The chain's CDR3 is CASSGGPSETQYF. In nucleotides, the CDR3 is TGTGCCAGCAGCGGGGGGCCGTCAGAGACCCAGTACTTC.

The table lists this clone with a count of one. The chain has TRBV7-9 and TRBJ2-3, with TRBD1 identical over 7 bases. The CDR3 runs to 15 residues. Trimming cost V 4 bases and J 2 bases; bases outside gene matches: 6. Germline V gene data show CDR1 as SEHNR and CDR2 as FQNEAQ (reference sequence). CDR3 residues: CASSSGQTNTDTQYF. CDR3 DNA sequence: TGTGCCAGCAGCTCGGGACAGACAAACACAGATACGCAGTATTTT.

V and J are TRBV19 and TRBJ2-3; the D is unclear. CDR1 is LNHDA and CDR2 is SQIVND in the germline V gene (reference sequence). Deletions cut 1 base from V and 2 bases from J, with 13 bases between. The CDR3 loop spans 16 amino acids. The CDR3 region is CASSIVPLGYTDTQYF. The CDR3 DNA reads as TGTGCCAGTAGTATAGTACCCCTGGGGTACACAGATACGCAGTATTTT.

This sequence joins TRBV28 and TRBJ2-7; D ambiguous. Germline-derived CDR1 and CDR2 are MDHEN and SYDVKM. The CDR3 is made up of 11 amino acids. V dropped 3 bases and J dropped 2 bases, with 2 bases sitting between them. The CDR3 reads CASSLAYEQYF. CDR3 bases: TGTGCCAGCAGTTTGGCCTACGAGCAGTACTTC. Full variable domain (missing parts from reference TRBV28 and TRBJ2-7): DVKVTQSSRYLVKRTGEKVFLECVQDMDHENMFWYRQDPGLGLRLIYFSYDVKMKEKGDIPEGYSVSREKKERFSLILESASTNQTSMYLCASSLAYEQYFGPGTRLTVT.

This chain uses TRBV3-1 (or the pseudogene TRBV3-2) with TRBJ2-4; 8 nucleotides line up with TRBD2. With 2 bases clipped from V and 6 bases from J, the junction kept 3 bases outside the gene matches. The germline CDR1 and CDR2 sequences are LGHDT and YNNKEL (reference sequence). The CDR3 runs to 14 residues. The CDR3 protein is CASSQTGGANIQYF. In nucleotides, the CDR3 is TGTGCCAGCAGCCAAACCGGGGGGGCAAACATTCAGTACTTC.

This chain uses TRBV19 with TRBJ2-5; D remains ambiguous. The germline gives CDR1 LNHDA, CDR2 SQIVND (reference sequence). The CDR3 runs 13 residues. With 6 bases removed from V and 8 bases from J, the gap between germline ends came to 16 bases. CDR3 bases: TGTGCCAGTAGCCCCCTACCTGGAGAAACCCAGTACTTC. Amino acids: CASSPLPGETQYF. Looking up the rest from reference TRBV19 and TRBJ2-5 gives the full variable domain: DGGITQSPKYLFRKEGQNVTLSCEQNLNHDAMYWYRQDPGQGLRLIYYSQIVNDFQKGDIAEGYSVSREKKESFPLTVTSAQKNPTAFYLCASSPLPGETQYFGPGTRLLVL.

The chain is built from TRBV5-1 and TRBJ2-3; TRBD2 aligns across 13 bases. This CDR3 has 16 amino acids. The germline V gene encodes CDR1 SGHRS and CDR2 YFSETQ. V shed 4 bases and J 2 bases; nucleotides not matched to a gene: 4. CDR3 sequence: CASSRTSGGATDTQYF. As DNA, the CDR3 is TGCGCCAGCAGCCGCACTAGCGGGGGGGCCACAGATACGCAGTATTTT.

The rearrangement links TRBV29-1 to TRBJ2-1; D might be TRBD2 (6 bases). The ends were cut back, 4 bases at V and 3 bases at J, with 22 bases in the middle. Germline values: CDR1 SQVTM, CDR2 ANQGSEA. The CDR3 totals 17 residues. The CDR3 region is CSVVSPSTSLGYNEQFF. In DNA form, the CDR3 reads TGCAGCGTTGTGTCCCCCTCGACTAGTTTAGGCTACAATGAGCAGTTCTTC.

V gene TRBV7-9 combines with J gene TRBJ2-7, with TRBD2 matching 9 bases. The CDR3 covers 15 residues. Germline V gene lookup returns CDR1 SEHNR and CDR2 FQNEAQ (reference sequence). The V gene end was trimmed by 4 bases and the J gene end by 0 bases; junction bases not matched to a gene: 4. CDR3: CASSSLAGSSYEQYF. Here the CDR3 DNA reads TGTGCCAGCAGCTCCCTAGCGGGGAGCTCCTACGAGCAGTACTTC.

A remark on this clone: Other DNA sequences in the same sample also yield this CDR3. The chain uses TRBV11-3 and TRBJ2-5; TRBD1 matches 8 bases. V gave up 5 bases and J gave up 5 bases; unmatched junction bases: 4. Per germline, CDR1 SGHNT and CDR2 YENEEA. The CDR3 has 13 amino acids. CDR3 region: CASSPTGGETQYF. CDR3 bases: TGTGCCAGCAGCCCCACAGGGGGGGAGACCCAGTACTTC. Based on the CDR3 plus reference TRBV11-3 and TRBJ2-5, the full variable domain is EAGVVQSPRYKIIEKKQPVAFWCNPISGHNTLYWYLQNLGQGPELLIRYENEEAVDDSQLPKDRFSAERLKGVDSTLKIQPAELGDSAVYLCASSPTGGETQYFGPGTRLLVL.

The V and J genes are TRBV7-9 and TRBJ2-7; possibly TRBD1 for D (5 bases). The length of the CDR3 is 16 residues. V lost 5 bases to trimming and J lost 2 bases, with 19 bases between them. From germline, CDR1 is SEHNR and CDR2 FQNEAQ (reference sequence). CDR3 amino acids: CASSRTGDSYTYEQYF. CDR3 nucleotide sequence: TGTGCCAGCAGCCGCACCGGAGACAGCTACACCTACGAGCAGTACTTC.

The chain joins TRBV18 to TRBJ2-2; D gene unclear. From germline, CDR1 is KGHSH and CDR2 LQKENI. V gave up 3 bases and J gave up 4 bases, with 15 bases separating them. CDR3 length: 16 amino acids. Written as DNA, the CDR3 is TGTGCCAGCTCACCCCAAGGACCGATACCCACCGGGGAGCTGTTTTTT. Translation: CASSPQGPIPTGELFF.

V and J are TRBV5-1 and TRBJ2-5; D unresolved. V dropped 9 bases and J dropped 6 bases, with 6 bases sitting between them. Germline V CDR1 and CDR2: SGHRS, YFSETQ. CDR3 size: 9 residues. The CDR3 DNA reads TGCGCCAAAAGCAAGACCCAGTACTTC. It specifies CAKSKTQYF.

The V call is TRBV5-1, the J call TRBJ2-5; 9 bases are a match to TRBD2. V gave up 0 bases and J gave up 5 bases; unmatched junction bases: 5. This CDR3 has 15 amino acids. Germline assignment: CDR1 SGHRS and CDR2 YFSETQ. CDR3 DNA: TGCGCCAGCAGCTTGGAGGGACTAGCAGGCGAGACCCAGTACTTC. Translating it yields CASSLEGLAGETQYF.

The chain has TRBV9 and TRBJ1-1; D remains unclear. Germline CDR1 is SGDLS and CDR2 is YYNGEE. Trimming cost V 4 bases and J 5 bases, with 18 bases left between them. The CDR3 extends over 15 amino acids. Here the CDR3 DNA reads TGTGCCAGCAGCCCCTTAGGAACACTTAATACTGAAGCTTTCTTT. Protein sequence: CASSPLGTLNTEAFF. Based on the CDR3 plus reference TRBV9 and TRBJ1-1, the full variable domain is DSGVTQTPKHLITATGQRVTLRCSPRSGDLSVYWYQQSLDQGLQFLIQYYNGEERAKGNILERFSAQQFPDLHSELNLSSLELGDSALYFCASSPLGTLNTEAFFGQGTRLTVV.

The V and J genes are TRBV6-6 and TRBJ1-1; no firm D call. Germline V gene lookup returns CDR1 MNHNY and CDR2 SVGAGI (reference sequence). This CDR3 is 10 amino acids long. The V gene lost 8 bases and the J gene lost 6 bases, with 7 bases spanning the gap. The CDR3 nucleotides are TGTGCCAGCGGAGGCCCTGAAGCTTTCTTT. This translates into CASGGPEAFF.

The chain has TRBV4-2 and TRBJ1-1; D possibly corresponds to TRBD1 (5 bases). The CDR3 consists of 14 residues. The V gene's germline CDR1 is LGHNA and CDR2 YNFKEQ. V lost 0 bases, J lost 3 bases, and 8 bases lay in between. CDR3 region: CASSQDRVHTEAFF. The CDR3, as DNA: TGTGCCAGCAGCCAAGACAGGGTTCACACTGAAGCTTTCTTT.

This clone has at least ten counts. The chain employs TRBV5-4 and TRBJ1-1; D might be TRBD1 (5 bases). Germline assignment: CDR1 SGHNT and CDR2 YYREEE (reference sequence). The CDR3 length is 15 residues. V was trimmed by 3 bases and J by 0 bases, leaving 12 bases between them. In DNA form, the CDR3 reads TGTGCCAGCAGCTGGAATGGGGCGGTGAACACTGAAGCTTTCTTT. It translates to CASSWNGAVNTEAFF. Based on the CDR3 plus reference TRBV5-4 and TRBJ1-1, the full variable domain is ETGVTQSPTHLIKTRGQQVTLRCSSQSGHNTVSWYQQALGQGPQFIFQYYREEENGRGNFPPRFSGLQFPNYSSELNVNALELDDSALYLCASSWNGAVNTEAFFGQGTRLTVV.